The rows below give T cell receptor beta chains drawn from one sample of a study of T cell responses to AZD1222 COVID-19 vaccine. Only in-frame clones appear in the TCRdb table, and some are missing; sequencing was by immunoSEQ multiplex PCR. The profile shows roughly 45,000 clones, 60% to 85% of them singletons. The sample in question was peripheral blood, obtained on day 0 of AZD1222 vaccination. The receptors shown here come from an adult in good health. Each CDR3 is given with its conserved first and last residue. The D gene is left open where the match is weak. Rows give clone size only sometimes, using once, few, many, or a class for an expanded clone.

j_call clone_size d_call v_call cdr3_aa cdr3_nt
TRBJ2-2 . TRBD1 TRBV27 CASADRGHTGELFF TGTGCCAGCGCCGACAGGGGACACACCGGGGAGCTGTTTTTT
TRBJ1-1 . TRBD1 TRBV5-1 CASSLAGTVDTEAFF TGCGCCAGCAGCTTGGCCGGGACAGTCGACACTGAAGCTTTCTTT
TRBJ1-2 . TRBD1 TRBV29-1 CSVDQGDYGYTF TGCAGCGTTGATCAGGGGGACTATGGCTACACCTTC
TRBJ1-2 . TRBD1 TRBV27 CASSSTGTVLYGYTF TGTGCCAGCAGTTCAACCGGGACAGTCCTATATGGCTACACCTTC
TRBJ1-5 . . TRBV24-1 CATSDPNQPQHF TGTGCCACCAGTGACCCGAATCAGCCCCAGCATTTT
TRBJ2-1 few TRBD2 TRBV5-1 CASSFRPTGEGTYNEQFF TGCGCCAGCAGCTTTCGACCGACTGGGGAGGGAACCTACAATGAGCAGTTCTTC
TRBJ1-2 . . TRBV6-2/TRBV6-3 CASSYQDSFNYGYTF TGTGCCAGCAGTTACCAGGACAGTTTTAACTATGGCTACACCTTC
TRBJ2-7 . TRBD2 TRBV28 CASSSTSGRFNEQYF TGTGCCAGCAGCTCTACTAGCGGGAGGTTCAACGAGCAGTACTTC
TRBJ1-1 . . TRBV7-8 CASSSAVAGNTEAFF TGTGCCAGCAGCTCAGCCGTGGCGGGGAACACTGAAGCTTTCTTT
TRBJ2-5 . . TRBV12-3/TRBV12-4 CASRQGGETQYF TGTGCCAGCAGGCAGGGTGGGGAGACCCAGTACTTC
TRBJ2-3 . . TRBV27 CASSSTDTQYF TGTGCCAGCAGTAGCACAGATACGCAGTATTTT
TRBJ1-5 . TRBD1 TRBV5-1 CASSMGQPPDQPQHF TGCGCCAGCAGCATGGGACAGCCGCCGGATCAGCCCCAGCATTTT
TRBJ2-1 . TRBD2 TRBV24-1 CATSESGLAAYNEQFF TGTGCCACCAGTGAGTCGGGACTAGCGGCCTACAATGAGCAGTTCTTC
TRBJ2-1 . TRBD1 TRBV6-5 CASSSWGQGGYNEQFF TGTGCCAGCAGTTCTTGGGGACAGGGTGGATACAATGAGCAGTTCTTC
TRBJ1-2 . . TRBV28 CASSPTRGYGYTF TGTGCCAGCAGTCCGACCCGGGGCTATGGCTACACCTTC
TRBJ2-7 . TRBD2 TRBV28 CASSNPGLEAYEQYF TGTGCCAGCAGTAACCCGGGACTAGAGGCCTACGAGCAGTACTTC
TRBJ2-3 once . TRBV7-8 CASSSGGTDTQYF TGTGCCAGCAGCTCGGGGGGCACAGATACGCAGTATTTT
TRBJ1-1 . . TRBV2 CASTPVWGPVMNTEAFF TGTGCCAGCACGCCGGTATGGGGCCCTGTAATGAACACTGAAGCTTTCTTT
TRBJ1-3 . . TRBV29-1 CSAQGGVGTGNTIYF TGCAGCGCCCAGGGCGGGGTTGGAACTGGAAACACCATATATTTT
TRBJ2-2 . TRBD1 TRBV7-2 CASSADRGRELFF TGTGCCAGCAGCGCGGACAGGGGACGGGAGCTGTTTTTT
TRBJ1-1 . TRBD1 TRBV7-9 CASRRGQGSEAFF TGTGCCAGCCGACGGGGACAGGGGTCTGAAGCTTTCTTT
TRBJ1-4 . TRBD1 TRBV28 CASSSALGGGPTNEKLFF TGTGCCAGCAGTTCCGCCCTGGGAGGGGGCCCGACTAATGAAAAACTGTTTTTT
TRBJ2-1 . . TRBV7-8 CASSLVGGYNEQFF TGTGCCAGCAGCTTAGTTGGTGGGTACAATGAGCAGTTCTTC
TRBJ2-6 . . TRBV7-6 CASSLEDKSSGANVLTF TGTGCCAGCAGCTTAGAAGACAAATCCTCTGGGGCCAACGTCCTGACTTTC
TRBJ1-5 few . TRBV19 CASSIGQGSYQPQHF TGTGCCAGTAGTATCGGGCAGGGGTCCTATCAGCCCCAGCATTTT
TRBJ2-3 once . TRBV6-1 CASSEARADTQYF TGTGCCAGCAGTGAAGCGAGAGCAGATACGCAGTATTTT
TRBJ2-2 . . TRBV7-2 CASSLGLGKYTGELFF TGTGCCAGCAGCTTAGGACTCGGGAAATACACCGGGGAGCTGTTTTTT
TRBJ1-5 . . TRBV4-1 CASSQDPTETGNQPQHF TGCGCCAGCAGCCAAGATCCAACTGAGACAGGCAATCAGCCCCAGCATTTT
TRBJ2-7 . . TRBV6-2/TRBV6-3 CASSYQLYEQYF TGTGCCAGCAGTTACCAGCTCTACGAGCAGTACTTC
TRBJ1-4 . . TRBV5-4 CASSLSATNEKLFF TGTGCCAGCAGCCTCAGTGCAACTAATGAAAAACTGTTTTTT
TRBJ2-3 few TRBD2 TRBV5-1 CASSTLPGLVSDTQYF TGCGCCAGCAGCACCTTGCCGGGACTAGTATCCGATACGCAGTATTTT
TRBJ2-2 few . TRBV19 CATRGDLPNTGELFF TGTGCCACCAGAGGCGATCTTCCGAACACCGGGGAGCTGTTTTTT
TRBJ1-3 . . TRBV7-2 CASSLGPVSSGNTIYF TGTGCCAGCAGCTTAGGTCCCGTAAGCTCTGGAAACACCATATATTTT
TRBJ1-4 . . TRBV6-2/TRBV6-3 CASSYTREKLFF TGTGCCAGCAGTTACACCCGAGAAAAACTGTTTTTT
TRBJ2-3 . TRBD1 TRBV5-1 CASSWGQPTDTQYF TGCGCCAGCAGCTGGGGACAGCCCACAGATACGCAGTATTTT
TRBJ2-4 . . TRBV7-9 CASSVGQGGDIQYF TGTGCCAGCAGCGTCGGACAGGGAGGGGACATTCAGTACTTC
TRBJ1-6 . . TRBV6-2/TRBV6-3 CASSLQGNANSPLHF TGTGCCAGCAGCCTTCAGGGGAACGCGAATTCACCCCTCCACTTT
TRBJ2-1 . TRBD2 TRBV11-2 CASSPKVAGGRGAEQFF TGTGCCAGCAGCCCCAAGGTAGCGGGAGGGCGGGGGGCTGAGCAGTTCTTC
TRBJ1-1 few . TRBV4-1 CASSQGRDGVNTEAFF TGCGCCAGCAGCCAAGGCAGGGACGGCGTTAACACTGAAGCTTTCTTT
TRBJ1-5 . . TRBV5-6 CASSYATGGPYSNQPQHF TGTGCCAGCAGCTACGCGACAGGAGGCCCTTATAGCAATCAGCCCCAGCATTTT
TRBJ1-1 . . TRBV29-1 CSVPGVGGTEAFF TGCAGCGTCCCCGGGGTTGGGGGTACTGAAGCTTTCTTT
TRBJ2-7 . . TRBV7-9 CASSLGTALKQYF TGTGCCAGCAGCTTAGGGACCGCTCTCAAGCAGTACTTC